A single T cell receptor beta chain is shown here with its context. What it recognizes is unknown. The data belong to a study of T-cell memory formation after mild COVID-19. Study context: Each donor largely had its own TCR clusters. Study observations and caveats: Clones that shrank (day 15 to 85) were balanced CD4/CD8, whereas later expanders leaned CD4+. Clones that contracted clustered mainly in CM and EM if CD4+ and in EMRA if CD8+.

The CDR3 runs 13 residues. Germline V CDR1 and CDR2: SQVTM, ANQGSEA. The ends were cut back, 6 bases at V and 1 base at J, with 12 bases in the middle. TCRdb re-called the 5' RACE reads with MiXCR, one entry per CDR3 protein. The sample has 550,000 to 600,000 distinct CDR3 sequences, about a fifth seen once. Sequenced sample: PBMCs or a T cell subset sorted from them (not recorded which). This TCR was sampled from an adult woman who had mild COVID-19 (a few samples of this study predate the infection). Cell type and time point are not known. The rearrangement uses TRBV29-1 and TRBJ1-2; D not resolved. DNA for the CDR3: TGCAGCGTGGGAGAAGGGATTAACTATGGCTACACCTTC. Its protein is CSVGEGINYGYTF. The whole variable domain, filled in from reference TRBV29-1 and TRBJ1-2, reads SAVISQKPSRDICQRGTSLTIQCQVDSQVTMMFWYRQQPGQSLTLIATANQGSEATYESGFVIDKFPISRPNLTFSTLTVSNMSPEDSSIYLCSVGEGINYGYTFGSGTRLTVV.